This T cell receptor (beta chain) came from a study of blood T cells in healthy people across ages. Study-level findings and limits: Long-lived and aged donors differed, with more naive CD4+ cells and higher diversity in the long-lived. Observed TCR beta diversity per million T cells went down as age went up. This fall followed a roughly linear course with age.

The authors ran a second PCR of about 6 to 11 cycles using a sample-barcoded 5' primer and a J-beta primer mix. Each cDNA molecule carried a tag from a template-switch adaptor that contained 12 random nucleotides. TCRdb fed the 5' RACE reads into MiXCR, producing one record per CDR3 protein. Here the sample spans about 730,000 distinct CDR3 sequences, roughly two fifths being singletons. Worth noting for this clonotype: The antigen is undetermined.

This receptor was taken from a woman aged 55-70 years in good health. Input material: blood.

CDR3 loop: CSATRWTGELFF. The CDR3 DNA sequence: TGCAGCGCAACCAGGTGGACCGGGGAGCTGTTTTTT. The chain carries TRBV29-1 and TRBJ2-2; unclear D gene. Germline CDR1 SQVTM, CDR2 ANQGSEA. Between the trimmed V and J ends, which lost 7 bases and 5 bases, there was a span of 11 bases. This CDR3 is built from 12 residues.